This TCR beta chain was captured in a study of blood T cell repertoires in COVID-19 (dated by TCRdb to about 2020). Background for the entire study: Collaborator samples came from the United States, Italy and Spain and covered acute and convalescent phases of COVID-19. Nearly every sample came with metadata listing a de-identified subject ID, COVID-19 status, age in years and sex. The material from the prospective study consisted of cDNA or gDNA derived from T cells, B-cell-depleted T cells, or PBMCs. Where available, HLA class I and class II types were taken from metadata supplied by the sample provider and were not determined by assay-based typing. The dataset comprised deeply sampled blood TCRbeta repertoires from subjects exposed to, actively infected with, or recovered from COVID-19. The samples were drawn from the first 160 participants of the ongoing ImmuneRACE study and from 1,254 subjects provided by 6 global collaborators. The repertoires were made available in a free public database intended to serve as a resource for research on the immune response to SARS-CoV-2. Beyond this particular receptor, the publication reports: Clinical and demographic metadata were provided uncurated, with the amount varying by source and participant.

On this clone: Its antigen specificity is not known. Base qualities are missing; no much larger clone stands one base away.

TCRbeta CDR3 regions were amplified from genomic DNA by means of the immunoSEQ Assay, a bias-controlled multiplex PCR. As for how the authors treated the data: The number of nucleated cells in each sample was estimated by amplification of reference gene primers within the assay. To quantify the absolute abundance of each unique TCRbeta CDR3 rearrangement, sequence reads were collapsed and filtered. For each sample, productive Simpson clonality was calculated as the square root of Simpson's diversity index over productive rearrangements. The source is immuneACCESS, and TCRdb retained only in-frame sequences with V and J called. Part of the clones is not carried over; for the studies checked, unresolved V genes explain less than half of this, and the remainder is unexplained. The V and J calls and clone size are taken from that table; D and trimming were inferred from the DNA. The sample contains approximately 24,000 clones, around 88% of them found a single time. In total, the top ten clones hold under 20% of the sample.

Each collaborating institution followed its own protocols to collect whole blood in K2EDTA tubes. For TCRbeta analysis, collaborator samples were shipped as frozen whole blood, as isolated PBMCs, or as DNA extracted from either sample type. A distance of 10 bases separates the germline ends of V and J, which lose 6 bases and 2 bases respectively. Based on the germline V gene, the CDR1 and CDR2 sequences are MDHEN and SYDVKM. The CDR3 measures 13 amino acids from cysteine to phenylalanine. The entry retains the CDR3 DNA only, 39 bases that are in frame from base 1. Material: peripheral blood. The receptor was isolated from a man between 65 and 85 years old with acute or convalescent COVID-19. The rearrangement combines TRBV28 with TRBJ1-2; matching of 5 bases hints at TRBD1 as the D gene. The DNA sequence is as follows: TGTGCCAGCAGCCCAGACAGCAACTATGGCTACACCTTC. Its translation is CASSPDSNYGYTF.